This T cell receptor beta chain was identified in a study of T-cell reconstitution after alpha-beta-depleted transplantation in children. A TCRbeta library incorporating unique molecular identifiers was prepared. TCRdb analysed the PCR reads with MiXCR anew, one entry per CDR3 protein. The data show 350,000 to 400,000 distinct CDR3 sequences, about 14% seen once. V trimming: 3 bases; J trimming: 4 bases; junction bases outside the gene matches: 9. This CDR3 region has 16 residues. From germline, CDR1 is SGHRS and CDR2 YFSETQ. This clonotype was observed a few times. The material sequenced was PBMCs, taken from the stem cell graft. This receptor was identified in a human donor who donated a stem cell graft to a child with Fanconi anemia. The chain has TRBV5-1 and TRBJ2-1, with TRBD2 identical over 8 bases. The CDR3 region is CASSSGVASGYNEQFF. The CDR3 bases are TGCGCCAGCAGCTCCGGGGTTGCTAGCGGGTACAATGAGCAGTTCTTC.